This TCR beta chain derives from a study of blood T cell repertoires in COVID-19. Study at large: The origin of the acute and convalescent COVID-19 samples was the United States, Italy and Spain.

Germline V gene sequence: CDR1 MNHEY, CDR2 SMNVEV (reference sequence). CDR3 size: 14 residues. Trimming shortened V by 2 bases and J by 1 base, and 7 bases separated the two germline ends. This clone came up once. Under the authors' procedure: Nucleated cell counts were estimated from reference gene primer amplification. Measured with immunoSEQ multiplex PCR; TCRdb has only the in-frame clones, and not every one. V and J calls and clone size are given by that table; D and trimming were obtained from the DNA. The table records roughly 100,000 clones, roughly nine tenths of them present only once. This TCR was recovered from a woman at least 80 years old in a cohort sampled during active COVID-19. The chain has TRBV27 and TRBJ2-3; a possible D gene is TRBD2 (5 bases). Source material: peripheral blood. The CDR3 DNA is TGTGCCAGCAGTTTAGAGGGTCGCACAGATACGCAGTATTTT. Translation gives CASSLEGRTDTQYF.